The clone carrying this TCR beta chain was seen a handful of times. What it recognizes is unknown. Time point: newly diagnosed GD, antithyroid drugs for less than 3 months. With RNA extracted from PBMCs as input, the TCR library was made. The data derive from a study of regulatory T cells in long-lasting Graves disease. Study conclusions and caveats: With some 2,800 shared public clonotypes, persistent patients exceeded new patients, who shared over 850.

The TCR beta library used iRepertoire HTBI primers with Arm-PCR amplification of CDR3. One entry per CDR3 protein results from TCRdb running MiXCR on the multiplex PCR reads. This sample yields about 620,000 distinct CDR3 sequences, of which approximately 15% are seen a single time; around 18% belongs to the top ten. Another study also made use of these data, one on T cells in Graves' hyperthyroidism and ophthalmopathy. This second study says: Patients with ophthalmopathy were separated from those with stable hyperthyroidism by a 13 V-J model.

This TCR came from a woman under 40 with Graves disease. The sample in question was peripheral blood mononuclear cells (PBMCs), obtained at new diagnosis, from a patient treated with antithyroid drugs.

DNA of the CDR3: TGCGCCAGCAGCTCCGATTGGGGGGGCCTTGGTGAGCAGTTCTTC. This codes for CASSSDWGGLGEQFF. This chain uses TRBV5-1 with TRBJ2-1; TRBD2 might be the D (7 bases). This CDR3 has 15 residues. Looked up from germline, CDR1 is SGHRS and CDR2 is YFSETQ. V was clipped by 3 bases and J by 9 bases, with 19 bases between them.